This T cell receptor (beta chain) was profiled in a study of control samples from healthy donors and cancer patients. Only in-frame clones appear in the TCRdb table, and some are missing; sequencing was by immunoSEQ multiplex PCR. Of roughly 150,000 clones in the sample, almost 90% were seen once. The V gene end was trimmed by 1 base and the J gene end by 4 bases; junction bases not matched to a gene: 18. The CDR3 extends over 20 amino acids. In germline, CDR1 is LNHNV, CDR2 YYDKDF (reference sequence). This sequence originates from a man aged 18 to 30 in good health. The rearrangement joins TRBV15 to TRBJ1-2; 10 bases line up with TRBD1. Sequencing was carried out using blood. The CDR3 reads CATSRVGGKGTGARSYGYTF. DNA for the CDR3: TGTGCCACCAGCAGAGTTGGGGGCAAAGGGACAGGGGCCAGAAGCTATGGCTACACCTTC.